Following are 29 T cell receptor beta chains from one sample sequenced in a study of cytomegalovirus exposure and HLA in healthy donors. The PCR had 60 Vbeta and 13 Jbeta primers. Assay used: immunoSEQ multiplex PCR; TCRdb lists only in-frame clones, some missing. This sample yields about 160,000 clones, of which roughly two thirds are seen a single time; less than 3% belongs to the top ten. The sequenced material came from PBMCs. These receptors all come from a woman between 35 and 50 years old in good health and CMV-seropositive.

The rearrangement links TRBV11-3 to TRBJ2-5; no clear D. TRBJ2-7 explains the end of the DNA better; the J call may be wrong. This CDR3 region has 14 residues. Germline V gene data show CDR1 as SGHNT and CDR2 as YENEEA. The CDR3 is CASSQASSPYEQYF. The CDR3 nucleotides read TGTGCCAGCAGCCAGGCAAGTTCTCCCTACGAGCAGTACTTC.

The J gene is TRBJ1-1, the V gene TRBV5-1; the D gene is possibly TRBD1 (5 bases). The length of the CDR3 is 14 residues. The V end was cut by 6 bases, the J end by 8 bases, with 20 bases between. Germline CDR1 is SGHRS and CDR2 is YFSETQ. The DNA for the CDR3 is TGCGCCAGCACCCCGGGAGACAGTAAACGAGAAGCTTTCTTT. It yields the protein CASTPGDSKREAFF.

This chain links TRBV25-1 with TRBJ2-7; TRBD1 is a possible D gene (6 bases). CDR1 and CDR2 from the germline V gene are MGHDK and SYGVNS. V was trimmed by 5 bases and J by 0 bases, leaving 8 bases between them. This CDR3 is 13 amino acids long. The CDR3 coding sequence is TGTGCCAGCAGTCCCAGGGGCTCCTACGAGCAGTACTTC. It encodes CASSPRGSYEQYF.

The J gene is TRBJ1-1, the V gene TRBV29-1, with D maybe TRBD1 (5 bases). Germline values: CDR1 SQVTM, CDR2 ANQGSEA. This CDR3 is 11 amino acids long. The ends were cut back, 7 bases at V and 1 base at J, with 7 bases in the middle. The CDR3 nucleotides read TGCAGCGGAGACAGGAACACTGAAGCTTTCTTT. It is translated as CSGDRNTEAFF.

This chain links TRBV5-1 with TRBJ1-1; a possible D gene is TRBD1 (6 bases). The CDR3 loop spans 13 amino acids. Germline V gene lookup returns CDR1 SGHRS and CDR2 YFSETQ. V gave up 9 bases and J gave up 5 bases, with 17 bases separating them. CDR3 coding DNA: TGCGCCACTACCGGGGGGCCGGGTACTGAAGCTTTCTTT. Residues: CATTGGPGTEAFF.

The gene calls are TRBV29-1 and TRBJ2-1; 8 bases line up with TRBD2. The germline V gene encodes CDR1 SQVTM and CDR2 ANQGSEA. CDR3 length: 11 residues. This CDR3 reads CTGLVSNEQFF. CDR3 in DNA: TGCACGGGACTAGTTTCCAATGAGCAGTTCTTC.

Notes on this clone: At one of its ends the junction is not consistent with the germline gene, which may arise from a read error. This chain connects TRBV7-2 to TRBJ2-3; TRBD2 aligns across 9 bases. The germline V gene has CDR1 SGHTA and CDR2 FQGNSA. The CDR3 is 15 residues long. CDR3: CASSIASGKSDTQYF. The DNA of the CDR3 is TGTGCCAGCAGCATAGCTAGCGGGAAGTCAGATACGCAGTATTTT.

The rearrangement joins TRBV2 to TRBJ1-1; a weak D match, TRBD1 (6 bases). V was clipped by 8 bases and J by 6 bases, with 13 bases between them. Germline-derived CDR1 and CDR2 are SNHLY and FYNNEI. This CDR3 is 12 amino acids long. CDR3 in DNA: TGTGCCAGCCGAGGGGGGGTCGCTGAAGCTTTCTTT. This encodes CASRGGVAEAFF.

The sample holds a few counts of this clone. Here the CDR3 reads CASSLLVNTEAFF. CDR3 nucleotide sequence: TGCGCCAGCAGCTTGTTAGTGAACACTGAAGCTTTCTTT. The chain uses TRBV5-1 and TRBJ1-1; D unresolved. With 1 base removed from V and 0 bases from J, the gap between germline ends came to 4 bases. The CDR3 runs 13 residues. Germline CDR1 SGHRS, CDR2 YFSETQ.

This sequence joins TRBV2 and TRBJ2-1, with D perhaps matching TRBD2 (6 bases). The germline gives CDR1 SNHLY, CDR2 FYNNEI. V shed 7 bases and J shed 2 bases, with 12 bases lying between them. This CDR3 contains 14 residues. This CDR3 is CASKGLRAYNEQFF. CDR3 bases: TGTGCCAGCAAGGGACTGAGGGCCTACAATGAGCAGTTCTTC.

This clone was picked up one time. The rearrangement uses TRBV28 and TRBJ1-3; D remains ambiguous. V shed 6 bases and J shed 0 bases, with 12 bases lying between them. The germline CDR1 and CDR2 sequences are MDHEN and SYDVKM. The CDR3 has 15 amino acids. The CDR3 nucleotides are TGTGCCAGCAGCCCCGGGAGGACCTCTGGAAACACCATATATTTT. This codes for CASSPGRTSGNTIYF.

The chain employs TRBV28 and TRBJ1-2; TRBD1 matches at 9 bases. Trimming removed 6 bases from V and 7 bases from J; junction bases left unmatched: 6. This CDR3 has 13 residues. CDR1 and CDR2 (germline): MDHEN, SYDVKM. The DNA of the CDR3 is TGTGCCAGCAGAACCACAGGGGGCGTTGGCTACACCTTC. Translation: CASRTTGGVGYTF.

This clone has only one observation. Written as DNA, the CDR3 is TGTGCCAGCAGTGTTGGGACAGGGGGTTCACCCCTCCACTTT. It codes for CASSVGTGGSPLHF. V usage is TRBV6-1 and J usage is TRBJ1-6; 11 bases match TRBD1. CDR3 length: 14 amino acids. The germline V gene encodes CDR1 MNHNS and CDR2 SASEGT. V lost 4 bases to trimming and J lost 9 bases; unmatched junction nucleotides: 2.

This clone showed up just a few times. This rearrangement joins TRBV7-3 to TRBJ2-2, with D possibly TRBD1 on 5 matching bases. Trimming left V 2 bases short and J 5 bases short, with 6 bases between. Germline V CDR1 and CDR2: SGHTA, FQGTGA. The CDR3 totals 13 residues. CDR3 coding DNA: TGTGCCAGCAGCTTATCAGGGACCGGGGAGCTGTTTTTT. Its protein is CASSLSGTGELFF.

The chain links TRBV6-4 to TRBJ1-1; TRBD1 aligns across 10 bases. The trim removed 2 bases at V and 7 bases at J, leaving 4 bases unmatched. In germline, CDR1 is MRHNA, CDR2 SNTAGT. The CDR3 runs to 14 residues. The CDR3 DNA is TGTGCCAGCAGTGACCAGGGACAGGGGATTGAAGCTTTCTTT. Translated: CASSDQGQGIEAFF.

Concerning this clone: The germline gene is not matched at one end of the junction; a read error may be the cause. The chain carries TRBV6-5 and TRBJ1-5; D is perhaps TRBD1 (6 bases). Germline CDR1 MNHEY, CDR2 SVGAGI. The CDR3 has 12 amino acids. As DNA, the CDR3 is TGTGCCAGCAGCCCTACCGGACAGCCCCAGAATTTT. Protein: CASSPTGQPQNF.

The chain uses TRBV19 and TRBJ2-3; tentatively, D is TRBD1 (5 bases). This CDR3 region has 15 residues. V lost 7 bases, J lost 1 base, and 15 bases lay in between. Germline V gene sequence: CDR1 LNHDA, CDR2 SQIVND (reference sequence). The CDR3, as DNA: TGTGCCAGTAAGATGAACAAACAGGGCACAGATACGCAGTATTTT. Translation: CASKMNKQGTDTQYF.

Here the CDR3 DNA reads TGTGCCAGCAGCTTCGATCTACCCCCGAACACCGGGGAGCTGTTTTTT. It is translated as CASSFDLPPNTGELFF. This rearrangement joins TRBV11-2 to TRBJ2-2; D is uncertain. The V end was cut by 3 bases, the J end by 0 bases, with 11 bases between. This CDR3 is built from 16 residues. CDR1 is SGHAT and CDR2 is FQNNGV in the germline V gene.

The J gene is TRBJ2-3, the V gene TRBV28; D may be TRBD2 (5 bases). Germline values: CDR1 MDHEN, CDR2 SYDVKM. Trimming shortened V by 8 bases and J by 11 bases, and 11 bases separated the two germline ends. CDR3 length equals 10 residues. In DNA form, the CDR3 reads TGTGCCAGCGGGAGTTGTGGGCAGTATTTT. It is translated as CASGSCGQYF.

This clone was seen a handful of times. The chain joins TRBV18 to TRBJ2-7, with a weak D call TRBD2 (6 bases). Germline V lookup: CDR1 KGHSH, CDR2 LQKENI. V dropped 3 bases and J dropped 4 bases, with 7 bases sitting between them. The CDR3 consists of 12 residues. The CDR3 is CASSPGLYEQYF. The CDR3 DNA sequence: TGTGCCAGCTCACCCGGACTATACGAGCAGTACTTC.

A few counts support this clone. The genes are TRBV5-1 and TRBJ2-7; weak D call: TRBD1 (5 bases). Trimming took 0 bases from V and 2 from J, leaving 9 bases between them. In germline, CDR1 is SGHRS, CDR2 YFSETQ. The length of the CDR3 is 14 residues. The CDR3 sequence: CASSLGGQTYEQYF. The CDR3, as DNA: TGCGCCAGCAGCTTGGGGGGCCAGACCTACGAGCAGTACTTC.

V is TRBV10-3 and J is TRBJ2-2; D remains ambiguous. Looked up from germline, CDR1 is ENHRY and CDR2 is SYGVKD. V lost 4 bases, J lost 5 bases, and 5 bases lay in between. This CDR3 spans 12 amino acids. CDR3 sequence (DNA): TGTGCCATCAGTGTGGAGACCGGGGAGCTGTTTTTT. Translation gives CAISVETGELFF.

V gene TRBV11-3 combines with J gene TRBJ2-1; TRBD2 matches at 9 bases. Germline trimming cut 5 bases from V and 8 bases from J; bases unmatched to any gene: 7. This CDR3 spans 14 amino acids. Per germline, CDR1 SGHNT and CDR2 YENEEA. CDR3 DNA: TGTGCCAGCAGCACGGGACTAGCCTTCCATGAGCAGTTCTTC. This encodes CASSTGLAFHEQFF.

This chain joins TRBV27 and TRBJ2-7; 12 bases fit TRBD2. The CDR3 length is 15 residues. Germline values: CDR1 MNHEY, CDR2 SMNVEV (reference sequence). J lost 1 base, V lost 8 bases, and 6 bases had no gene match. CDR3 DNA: TGTGCCAGCGCTCGGACTAGCGGGAAGTCCTACGAGCAGTACTTC. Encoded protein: CASARTSGKSYEQYF.

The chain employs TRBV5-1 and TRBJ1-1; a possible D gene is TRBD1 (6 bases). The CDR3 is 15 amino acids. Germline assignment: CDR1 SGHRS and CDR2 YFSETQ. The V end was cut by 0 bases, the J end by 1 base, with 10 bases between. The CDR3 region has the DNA TGCGCCAGCAGCTTGGGCCGGACAGCGAACACTGAAGCTTTCTTT. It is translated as CASSLGRTANTEAFF.

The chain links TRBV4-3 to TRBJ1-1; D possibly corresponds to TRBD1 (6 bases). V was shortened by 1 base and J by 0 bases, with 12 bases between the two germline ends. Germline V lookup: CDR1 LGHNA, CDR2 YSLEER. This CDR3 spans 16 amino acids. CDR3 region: CASSQGAGTLNTEAFF. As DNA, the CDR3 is TGCGCCAGCAGCCAAGGGGCAGGGACACTGAACACTGAAGCTTTCTTT.

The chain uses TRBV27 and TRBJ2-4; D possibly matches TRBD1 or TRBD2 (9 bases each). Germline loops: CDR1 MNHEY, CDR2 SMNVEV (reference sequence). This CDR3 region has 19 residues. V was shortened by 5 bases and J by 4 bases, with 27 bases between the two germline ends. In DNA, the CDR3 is TGTGCCAGCAGTAGACGGACAGGGGACGTTGCGGGGGGGAAAAACATTCAGTACTTC. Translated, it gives CASSRRTGDVAGGKNIQYF.

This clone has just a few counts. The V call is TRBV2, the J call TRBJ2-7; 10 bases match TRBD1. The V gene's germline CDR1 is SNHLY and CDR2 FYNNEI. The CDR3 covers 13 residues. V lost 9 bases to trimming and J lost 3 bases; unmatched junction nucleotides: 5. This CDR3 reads CASLGQGDYEQYF. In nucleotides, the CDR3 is TGTGCCAGTTTAGGACAGGGGGACTACGAGCAGTACTTC.

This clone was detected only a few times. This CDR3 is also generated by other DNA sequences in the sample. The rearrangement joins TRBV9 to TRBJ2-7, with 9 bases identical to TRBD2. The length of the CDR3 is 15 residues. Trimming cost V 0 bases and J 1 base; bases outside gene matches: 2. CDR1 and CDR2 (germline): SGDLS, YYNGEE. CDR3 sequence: CASSVEAGGSYEQYF. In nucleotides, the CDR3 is TGTGCCAGCAGCGTAGAAGCGGGGGGTTCCTACGAGCAGTACTTC.